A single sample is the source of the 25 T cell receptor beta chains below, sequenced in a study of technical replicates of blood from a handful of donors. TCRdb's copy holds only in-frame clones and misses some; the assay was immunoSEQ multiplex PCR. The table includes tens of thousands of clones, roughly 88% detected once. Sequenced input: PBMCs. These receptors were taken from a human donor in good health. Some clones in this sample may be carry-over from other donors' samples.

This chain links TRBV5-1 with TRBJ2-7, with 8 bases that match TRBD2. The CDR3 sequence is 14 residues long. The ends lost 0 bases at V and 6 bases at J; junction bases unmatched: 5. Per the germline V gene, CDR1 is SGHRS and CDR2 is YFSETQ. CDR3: CASSLAIAGGEQYF. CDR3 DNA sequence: TGCGCCAGCAGCTTGGCTATTGCGGGGGGCGAGCAGTACTTC.

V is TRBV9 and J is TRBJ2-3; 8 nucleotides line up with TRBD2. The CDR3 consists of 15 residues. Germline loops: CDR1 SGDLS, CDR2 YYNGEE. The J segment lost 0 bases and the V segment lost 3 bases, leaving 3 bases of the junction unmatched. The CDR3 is CASSAPGGSTDTQYF. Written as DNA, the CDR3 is TGTGCCAGCAGCGCCCCGGGAGGGAGCACAGATACGCAGTATTTT.

The CDR3 DNA sequence: TGTGCCAGCAGTTTGGGAGACTATGGCTACACCTTC. Amino acid sequence: CASSLGDYGYTF. The chain employs TRBV28 and TRBJ1-2; D ambiguous. The ends were cut back, 3 bases at V and 3 bases at J, with 5 bases in the middle. Germline-derived CDR1 and CDR2 are MDHEN and SYDVKM. The CDR3 extends over 12 amino acids.

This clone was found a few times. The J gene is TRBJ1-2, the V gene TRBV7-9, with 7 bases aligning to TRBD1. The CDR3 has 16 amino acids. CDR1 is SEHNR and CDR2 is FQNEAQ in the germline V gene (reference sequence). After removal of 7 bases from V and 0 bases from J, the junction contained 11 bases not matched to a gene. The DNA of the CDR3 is TGTGCCAGCACCCTAGGTTTGGACAGGACTAACTATGGCTACACCTTC. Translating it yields CASTLGLDRTNYGYTF. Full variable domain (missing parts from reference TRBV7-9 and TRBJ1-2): DTGVSQNPRHKITKRGQNVTFRCDPISEHNRLYWYRQTLGQGPEFLTYFQNEAQLEKSRLLSDRFSAERPKGSFSTLEIQRTEQGDSAMYLCASTLGLDRTNYGYTFGSGTRLTVV.

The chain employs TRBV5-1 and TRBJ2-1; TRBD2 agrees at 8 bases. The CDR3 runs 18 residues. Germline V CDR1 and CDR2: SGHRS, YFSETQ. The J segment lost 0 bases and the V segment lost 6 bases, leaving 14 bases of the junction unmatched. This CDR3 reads CASTPGGGTESSYNEQFF. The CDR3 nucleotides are TGCGCCAGCACCCCCGGCGGGGGGACTGAGAGCTCCTACAATGAGCAGTTCTTC.

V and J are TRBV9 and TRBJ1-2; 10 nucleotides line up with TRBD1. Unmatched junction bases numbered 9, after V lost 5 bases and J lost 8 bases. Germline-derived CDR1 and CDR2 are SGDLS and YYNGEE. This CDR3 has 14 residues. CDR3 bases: TGTGCCAGCAGTGCTGGGACAGGGGTCCAGGGCTACACCTTC. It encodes CASSAGTGVQGYTF.

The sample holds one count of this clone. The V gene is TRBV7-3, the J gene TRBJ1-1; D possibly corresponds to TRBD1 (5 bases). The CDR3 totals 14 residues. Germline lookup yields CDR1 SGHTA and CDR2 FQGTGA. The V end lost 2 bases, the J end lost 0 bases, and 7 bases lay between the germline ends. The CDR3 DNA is TGTGCCAGCAGCTTACAGGGAATGAACACTGAAGCTTTCTTT. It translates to CASSLQGMNTEAFF.

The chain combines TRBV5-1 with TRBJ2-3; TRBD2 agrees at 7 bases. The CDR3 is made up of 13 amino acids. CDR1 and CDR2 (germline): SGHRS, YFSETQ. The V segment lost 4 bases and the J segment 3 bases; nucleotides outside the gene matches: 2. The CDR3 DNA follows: TGCGCCAGCAGCCACGGGGGGACAGATACGCAGTATTTT. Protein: CASSHGGTDTQYF. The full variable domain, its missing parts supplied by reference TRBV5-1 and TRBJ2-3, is KAGVTQTPRYLIKTRGQQVTLSCSPISGHRSVSWYQQTPGQGLQFLFEYFSETQRNKGNFPGRFSGRQFSNSRSEMNVSTLELGDSALYLCASSHGGTDTQYFGPGTRLTVL.

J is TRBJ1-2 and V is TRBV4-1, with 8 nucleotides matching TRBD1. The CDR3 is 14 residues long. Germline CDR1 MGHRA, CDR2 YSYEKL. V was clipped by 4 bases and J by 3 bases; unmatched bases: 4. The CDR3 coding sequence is TGCGCCAGCAGCCGAGGACAGGGTGACTATGGCTACACCTTC. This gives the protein CASSRGQGDYGYTF.

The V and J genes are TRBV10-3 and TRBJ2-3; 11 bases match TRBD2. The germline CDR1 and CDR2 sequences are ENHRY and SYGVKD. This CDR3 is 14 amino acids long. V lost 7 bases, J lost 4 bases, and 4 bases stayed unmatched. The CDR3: CAIKTSGDSDTQYF. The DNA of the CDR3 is TGTGCCATCAAGACTAGCGGGGACTCAGATACGCAGTATTTT.

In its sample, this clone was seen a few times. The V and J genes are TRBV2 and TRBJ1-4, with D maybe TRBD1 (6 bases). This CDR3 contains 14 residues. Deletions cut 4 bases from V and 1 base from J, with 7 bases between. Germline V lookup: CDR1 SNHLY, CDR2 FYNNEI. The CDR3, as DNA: TGTGCCAGCAGTGTACAGGGAACTAATGAAAAACTGTTTTTT. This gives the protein CASSVQGTNEKLFF.

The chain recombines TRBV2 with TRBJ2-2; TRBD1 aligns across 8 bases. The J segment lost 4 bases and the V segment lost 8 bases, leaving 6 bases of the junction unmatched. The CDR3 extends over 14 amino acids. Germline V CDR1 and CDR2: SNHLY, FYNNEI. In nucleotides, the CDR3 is TGTGCCAGCGCCTACAGGGGGAGCACCGGGGAGCTGTTTTTT. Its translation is CASAYRGSTGELFF.

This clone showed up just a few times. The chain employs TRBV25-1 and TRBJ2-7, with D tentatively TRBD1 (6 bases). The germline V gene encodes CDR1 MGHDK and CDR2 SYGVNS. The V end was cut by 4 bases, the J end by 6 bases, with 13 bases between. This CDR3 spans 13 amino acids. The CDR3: CASSANTGREQYF. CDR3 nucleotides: TGTGCCAGCAGTGCCAATACAGGGCGCGAGCAGTACTTC.

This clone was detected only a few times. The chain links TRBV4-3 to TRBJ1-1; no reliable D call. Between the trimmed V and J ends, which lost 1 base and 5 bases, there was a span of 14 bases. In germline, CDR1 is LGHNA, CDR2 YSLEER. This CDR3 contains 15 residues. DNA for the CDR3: TGCGCCAGCAGCCAAGGTACACCGTCCAAAACTGAAGCTTTCTTT. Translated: CASSQGTPSKTEAFF.

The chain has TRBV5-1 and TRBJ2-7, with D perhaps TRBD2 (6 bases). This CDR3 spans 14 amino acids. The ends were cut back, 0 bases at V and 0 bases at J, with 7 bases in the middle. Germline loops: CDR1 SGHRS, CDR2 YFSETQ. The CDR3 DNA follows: TGCGCCAGCAGCTTGGACGGGAGCTCCTACGAGCAGTACTTC. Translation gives CASSLDGSSYEQYF.

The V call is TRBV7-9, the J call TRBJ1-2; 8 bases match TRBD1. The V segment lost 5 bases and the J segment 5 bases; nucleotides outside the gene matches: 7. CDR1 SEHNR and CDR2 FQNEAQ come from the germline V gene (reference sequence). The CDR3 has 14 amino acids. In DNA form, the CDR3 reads TGTGCCAGCAGCCGGACAGGGACAGATTATGGCTACACCTTC. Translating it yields CASSRTGTDYGYTF. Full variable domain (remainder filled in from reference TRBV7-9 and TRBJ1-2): DTGVSQNPRHKITKRGQNVTFRCDPISEHNRLYWYRQTLGQGPEFLTYFQNEAQLEKSRLLSDRFSAERPKGSFSTLEIQRTEQGDSAMYLCASSRTGTDYGYTFGSGTRLTVV.

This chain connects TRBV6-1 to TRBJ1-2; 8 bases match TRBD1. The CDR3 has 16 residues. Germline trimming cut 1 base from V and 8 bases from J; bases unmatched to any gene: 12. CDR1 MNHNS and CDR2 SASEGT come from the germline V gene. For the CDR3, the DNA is TGTGCCAGCAGTGAAGTCGTGGGCAGGGGGCGAGAGGGCTACACCTTC. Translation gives CASSEVVGRGREGYTF.

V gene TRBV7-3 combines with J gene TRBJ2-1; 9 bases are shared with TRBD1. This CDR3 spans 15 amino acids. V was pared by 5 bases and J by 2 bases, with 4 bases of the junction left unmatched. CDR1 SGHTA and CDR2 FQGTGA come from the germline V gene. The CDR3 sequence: CASSLDRGTYNEQFF. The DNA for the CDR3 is TGTGCCAGCAGCCTCGACAGGGGGACCTACAATGAGCAGTTCTTC. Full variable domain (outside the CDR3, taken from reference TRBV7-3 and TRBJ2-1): GAGVSQTPSNKVTEKGKYVELRCDPISGHTALYWYRQSLGQGPEFLIYFQGTGAADDSGLPNDRFFAVRPEGSVSTLKIQRTERGDSAVYLCASSLDRGTYNEQFFGPGTRLTVL.

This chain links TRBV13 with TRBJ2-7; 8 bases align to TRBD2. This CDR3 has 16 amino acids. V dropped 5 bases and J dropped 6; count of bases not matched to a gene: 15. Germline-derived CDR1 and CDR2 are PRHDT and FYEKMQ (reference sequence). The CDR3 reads CASSREGDREGTEQYF. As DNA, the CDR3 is TGTGCCAGCAGCCGCGAGGGTGATCGGGAGGGAACCGAGCAGTACTTC.

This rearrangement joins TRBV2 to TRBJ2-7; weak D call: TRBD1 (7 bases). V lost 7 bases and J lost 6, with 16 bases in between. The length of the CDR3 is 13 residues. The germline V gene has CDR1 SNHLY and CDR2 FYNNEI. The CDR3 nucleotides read TGTGCCAGCATCTTCCAGGGGGGAGGCGAGCAGTACTTC. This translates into CASIFQGGGEQYF.

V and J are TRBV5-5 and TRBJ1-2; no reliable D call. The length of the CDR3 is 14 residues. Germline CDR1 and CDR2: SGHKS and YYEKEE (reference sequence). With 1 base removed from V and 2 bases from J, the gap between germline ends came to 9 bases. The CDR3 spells CASSLLTSNYGYTF. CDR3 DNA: TGTGCCAGCAGCTTGTTAACTTCCAACTATGGCTACACCTTC.

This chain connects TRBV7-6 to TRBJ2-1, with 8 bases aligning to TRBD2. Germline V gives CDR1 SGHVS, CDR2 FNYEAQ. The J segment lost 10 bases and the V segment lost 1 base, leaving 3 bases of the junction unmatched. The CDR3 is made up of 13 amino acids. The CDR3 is CASSLVQREEQFF. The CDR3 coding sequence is TGTGCCAGCAGCTTAGTACAGCGGGAGGAGCAGTTCTTC. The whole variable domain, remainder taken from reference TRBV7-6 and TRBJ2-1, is GAGVSQSPRYKVTKRGQDVALRCDPISGHVSLYWYRQALGQGPEFLTYFNYEAQQDKSGLPNDRFSAERPEGSISTLTIQRTEQRDSAMYRCASSLVQREEQFFGPGTRLTVL.

Here the CDR3 reads CASSLSGTSGGRARASTDTQYF. CDR3 in DNA: TGTGCCAGCAGCTTATCAGGAACTAGCGGGGGCCGGGCGAGAGCTAGCACAGATACGCAGTATTTT. The chain carries TRBV13 and TRBJ2-3; 11 nucleotides align to TRBD2. V shed 2 bases, J shed 0 bases, and the junction held 19 bases outside the gene matches. The CDR3 has 22 residues. Germline V CDR1 and CDR2: PRHDT, FYEKMQ (reference sequence).

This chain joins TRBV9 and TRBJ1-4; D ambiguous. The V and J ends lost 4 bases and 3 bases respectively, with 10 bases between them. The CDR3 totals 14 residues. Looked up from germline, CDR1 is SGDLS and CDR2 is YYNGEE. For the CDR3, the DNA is TGTGCCAGCAGCCCAACGGCGGCTAATGAAAAACTGTTTTTT. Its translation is CASSPTAANEKLFF.

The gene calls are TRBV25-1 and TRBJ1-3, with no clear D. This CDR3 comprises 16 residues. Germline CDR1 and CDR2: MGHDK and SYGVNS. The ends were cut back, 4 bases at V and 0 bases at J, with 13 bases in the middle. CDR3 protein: CASSGEGVPSGNTIYF. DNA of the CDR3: TGTGCCAGCAGTGGGGAGGGTGTCCCCTCTGGAAACACCATATATTTT. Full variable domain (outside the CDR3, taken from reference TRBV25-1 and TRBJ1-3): EADIYQTPRYLVIGTGKKITLECSQTMGHDKMYWYQQDPGMELHLIHYSYGVNSTEKGDLSSESTVSRIRTEHFPLTLESARPSHTSQYLCASSGEGVPSGNTIYFGEGSWLTVV.